This T cell receptor beta chain is from a study of shared T cell receptors in the human thymus. Produced via immunoSEQ multiplex PCR; TCRdb's table is partial and in-frame only. The sample carries about 500,000 clones, 75% to 85% recorded once. V was pared by 5 bases and J by 3 bases, with 10 bases between. The CDR3 spans 14 residues. CDR1 and CDR2 (germline): SGHTA, FQGNSA. A single count supports this clone. The sample also formed part of further work on human thymus T cells.

The sample taken for sequencing was thymocytes. V usage is TRBV7-2 and J usage is TRBJ2-2, with unresolved D. The origin of this receptor is a boy under two years old with a congenital heart defect. DNA of the CDR3: TGTGCCAGCAGCACCCCTCAGGACACCGGGGAGCTGTTTTTT. It is translated as CASSTPQDTGELFF.